Shown below are 13 T cell receptor beta chains from a single sample sequenced in a study of T cells expressing NK-cell markers. TCRdb reanalyzed the 5' RACE reads and collapses them to one entry per CDR3 protein, without DNA. The sample holds 500,000 to 700,000 distinct CDR3 sequences. The source material was blood T cells: a sorted CD56 or NKG2C T cell subset, CD4+ or CD8+ T cells, or bulk PBMC T cells (not recorded which). The origin of the receptors is a man younger than 30 in good health.

The CDR3 reads CSARDQGGGRTEAFF. The chain has TRBV20-1 and TRBJ1-1. This CDR3 spans 15 amino acids. Germline CDR1 is DFQATT and CDR2 is SNEGSKA (reference sequence).

The gene calls are TRBV6-1 and TRBJ2-6; TCRdb calls TRBD1, which cannot be checked without DNA. CDR1 and CDR2 (germline): MNHNS, SASEGT. The CDR3 loop spans 17 amino acids. CDR3 protein: CASSTDRGGGGANVLTF.

V usage is TRBV24-1 and J usage is TRBJ2-7; TCRdb outputs TRBD1, but without DNA this stays unchecked. Germline CDR1 reads KGHDR; CDR2 reads SFDVKD. This CDR3 has 13 residues. The CDR3 spells CAISPGESYEQYF.

The chain carries TRBV12-3 or TRBV12-4 and TRBJ2-2; TCRdb names TRBD2, which stays unverified in the absence of DNA. This CDR3 spans 14 amino acids. The CDR3 here is CASSGLAGTGELFF.

This chain uses TRBV24-1 with TRBJ1-5. The CDR3 extends over 13 amino acids. In germline, CDR1 is KGHDR, CDR2 SFDVKD. This chain's CDR3 is CATSDTQMGPQHF.

V gene TRBV4-1 combines with J gene TRBJ2-5; the D call from TCRdb, TRBD2, cannot be confirmed without DNA. CDR3 length: 15 residues. CDR1 and CDR2 (germline): MGHRA, YSYEKL. The CDR3 here is CASSQLLAGETTQYF.

This sequence joins TRBV10-1 and TRBJ2-3; TCRdb lists TRBD2, though no DNA is available to test this call. The CDR3 totals 16 residues. Germline lookup yields CDR1 WNHNN and CDR2 SYGVQD (reference sequence). CDR3 region: CASSDPSGNSTDTQYF.

The rearrangement joins TRBV12-3 or TRBV12-4 to TRBJ2-2. The CDR3 spans 11 residues. The CDR3 region is CASSSDWELFF.

The chain carries TRBV20-1 and TRBJ2-3; absent DNA, TCRdb's TRBD2 call cannot be checked. Per germline, CDR1 DFQATT and CDR2 SNEGSKA (reference sequence). The CDR3 runs 12 residues. The CDR3 region is CSAAGGTDTQYF.

The V call is TRBV7-8, the J call TRBJ2-3; TCRdb gives TRBD2 as the D gene, but with no DNA this cannot be confirmed. There are 17 residues in the CDR3. Germline V gives CDR1 SGHVS, CDR2 FQNEAQ. The CDR3 sequence is CASSLGTSGASTDTQYF. Together with reference TRBV7-8 and TRBJ2-3, the CDR3 gives the full variable domain: GAGVSQSPRYKVAKRGQDVALRCDPISGHVSLFWYQQALGQGPEFLTYFQNEAQLDKSGLPSDRFFAERPEGSVSTLKIQRTQQEDSAVYLCASSLGTSGASTDTQYFGPGTRLTVL.

The gene calls are TRBV11-3 and TRBJ1-1; TCRdb's D gene call, TRBD1, goes unchecked for lack of DNA. The CDR3 has 15 residues. Germline V lookup: CDR1 SGHNT, CDR2 YENEEA. CDR3 loop: CASSGRTGQNTEAFF.

This chain uses TRBV7-8 with TRBJ2-2; TCRdb designates TRBD2, a call that cannot be tested without DNA. The CDR3 is made up of 15 amino acids. Germline V gene lookup returns CDR1 SGHVS and CDR2 FQNEAQ. The CDR3 protein is CASSPLGEPTGELFF.

This CDR3 is CASSLDIREKLFF. The rearrangement links TRBV11-2 to TRBJ1-4. This CDR3 is 13 amino acids long. Germline V gene lookup returns CDR1 SGHAT and CDR2 FQNNGV. Supplemented by reference TRBV11-2 and TRBJ1-4, the full variable domain reads EAGVAQSPRYKIIEKRQSVAFWCNPISGHATLYWYQQILGQGPKLLIQFQNNGVVDDSQLPKDRFSAERLKGVDSTLKIQPAKLEDSAVYLCASSLDIREKLFFGSGTQLSVL.